This T cell receptor (beta chain) was documented in a study of identical twins. TCRdb fed the 5' RACE reads into MiXCR, producing one record per CDR3 protein. Here the sample spans 500,000 to 600,000 distinct CDR3 sequences, 22% being singletons. Study-wide points: Reduced insertions were recorded for abundant cord blood beta clonotypes, with no such pattern in memory repertoires.

This clonotype has more than one count but fewer than ten. Its antigen is not known. This sample also belongs to another study, concerning T cells expressing NK-cell markers.

The sample consisted of CD4+ T cells sorted from blood. The clonotype was recovered from a woman between 18 and 30 years old in good health.

CDR3 amino acids: CASSPHLGAGTEAFF. The DNA of the CDR3 is TGTGCCAGCAGTCCCCACTTGGGAGCGGGCACTGAAGCTTTCTTT. The gene calls are TRBV6-1 and TRBJ1-1, with D uncertain. The CDR3 extends over 15 amino acids. Between the trimmed V and J ends, which lost 5 bases and 4 bases, there was a span of 17 bases. Germline V gene lookup returns CDR1 MNHNS and CDR2 SASEGT.